The sequence of this T cell receptor beta chain was determined in a study of T cells in Graves' hyperthyroidism and ophthalmopathy. Study context: Peripheral blood was collected at initial diagnosis, before any treatment.

This clonotype showed up many times. An absence of ophthalmopathy progression within 18 months meant stable Graves' hyperthyroidism. Hyperthyroidism in the patients, aged 18 to 65, was newly diagnosed and under 2 months in duration. A patient was excluded if there was uncontrolled infection, other autoimmune disease, pregnancy or lactation. RNA transcripts provided the source from which TCR beta CDR3 regions were amplified. A first-round RT-PCR of the TCR CDR3 used the HTBI primer set. Via MiXCR, TCRdb re-called the multiplex PCR reads, giving one row per CDR3 protein. The sample contains approximately 410,000 distinct CDR3 sequences, roughly 13% of which appear only once. Germline lookup yields CDR1 MDHEN and CDR2 SYDVKM. With 4 bases clipped from V and 7 bases from J, the junction kept 4 bases outside the gene matches. The CDR3 length is 14 residues.

The genes are TRBV28 and TRBJ1-6; 7 bases agree with TRBD1. Sequencing used blood. This clonotype was sampled from a woman in her late teens or twenties with Graves' hyperthyroidism. CDR3 sequence reads: CASSSGQPNSPLHF. The DNA for the CDR3 is TGTGCCAGCAGTTCGGGACAGCCAAATTCACCCCTCCACTTT.